These 8 T cell receptor beta chains share one sample of origin, sequenced in a study of CXCR3-negative and CXCR3-positive naive CD8 T cells. UMI-labeled TRB cDNA libraries were prepared by 5' RACE. One entry per CDR3 protein, without DNA, is what TCRdb gives after re-calling the 5' RACE reads. The sample table sets out approximately 56,000 distinct CDR3 sequences. Input material: memory CD8+ T cells from blood. The receptors here all came from a human donor in good health. Some clones in this sample may be carry-over from other donors' samples.

This chain uses TRBV7-2 with TRBJ2-2; the TRBD2 assignment by TCRdb is unverifiable without DNA. In germline, CDR1 is SGHTA, CDR2 FQGNSA. This CDR3 comprises 19 residues. CDR3 residues: CASSSRLAGAIPYTGELFF.

The chain joins TRBV5-4 to TRBJ1-1; TCRdb names TRBD1, which stays unverified in the absence of DNA. Germline CDR1 reads SGHNT; CDR2 reads YYREEE (reference sequence). The CDR3 runs 15 residues. This chain's CDR3 is CASSLEGQGLSEAFF.

The CDR3 protein is CASSLTGMGSPLHF. This sequence joins TRBV7-2 and TRBJ1-6; TCRdb's D gene call, TRBD1, goes unchecked for lack of DNA. The length of the CDR3 is 14 residues. The germline V gene encodes CDR1 SGHTA and CDR2 FQGNSA.

CDR3 residues: CASRPDGPYEQYF. The chain employs TRBV27 and TRBJ2-7. Germline V CDR1 and CDR2: MNHEY, SMNVEV (reference sequence). This CDR3 contains 13 residues.

The chain recombines TRBV3-1 with TRBJ1-2; TCRdb outputs TRBD1, but without DNA this stays unchecked. The CDR3 totals 14 residues. Germline-derived CDR1 and CDR2 are LGHDT and YNNKEL (reference sequence). The CDR3 is CASSQVSGDYGYTF.

The V and J genes are TRBV6-2 or TRBV6-3 and TRBJ2-5; TCRdb gives TRBD1 as the D gene, but with no DNA this cannot be confirmed. CDR3 size: 16 residues. Germline CDR1 is MNHEY and CDR2 is SVGEGT. The CDR3 sequence is CASSRGTGGYRETQYF.

This clonotype ranks as medium-sized in terms of frequency. The chain is built from TRBV20-1 and TRBJ2-3; TCRdb designates TRBD2, a call that cannot be tested without DNA. The CDR3 runs to 14 residues. From germline, CDR1 is DFQATT and CDR2 SNEGSKA (reference sequence). The CDR3 sequence is CSATTSGVWNTQYF.

The genes are TRBV10-3 and TRBJ2-3; TCRdb's assignment of TRBD2 cannot be checked, as there is no DNA. In germline, CDR1 is ENHRY, CDR2 SYGVKD. This CDR3 spans 12 amino acids. The CDR3 is CAIKEVEDTQYF.